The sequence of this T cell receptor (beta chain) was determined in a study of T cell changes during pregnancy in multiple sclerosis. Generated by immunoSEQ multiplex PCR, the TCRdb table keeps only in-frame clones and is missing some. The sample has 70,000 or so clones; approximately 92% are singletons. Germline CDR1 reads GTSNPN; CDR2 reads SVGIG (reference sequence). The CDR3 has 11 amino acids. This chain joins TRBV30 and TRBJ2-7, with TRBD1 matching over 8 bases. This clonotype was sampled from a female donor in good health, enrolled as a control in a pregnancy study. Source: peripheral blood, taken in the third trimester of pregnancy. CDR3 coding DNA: TGTGCTGCGGGACAGGACATGGAGCAGTACTTC. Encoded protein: CAAGQDMEQYF.